One sample yielded the 20 T cell receptor beta chains listed below, sequenced in a study of blood T cell repertoires in COVID-19. Clones were read by immunoSEQ multiplex PCR, and TCRdb kept only the in-frame ones, dropping some. This repertoire shows about 54,000 clones, around 90% found once; its top ten account for about 3.2%. What was sequenced was peripheral blood. The receptors stem from a human donor in a cohort sampled during active COVID-19.

This chain links TRBV27 with TRBJ2-7; 8 positions agree with TRBD2. The CDR3 contains 14 residues. Germline-derived CDR1 and CDR2 are MNHEY and SMNVEV (reference sequence). V lost 3 bases and J lost 3; bases outside the gene matches: 4. The CDR3 region is CASSFSTSGYEQYF. DNA of the CDR3: TGTGCCAGCAGTTTTAGTACTAGCGGCTACGAGCAGTACTTC.

Here the CDR3 DNA reads TGTGCCAGCCGAATCGACAGGGGGCCAGCTCAGCCCCAGCATTTT. The encoded protein is CASRIDRGPAQPQHF. The chain combines TRBV21-1 with TRBJ1-5; the D call in the table, TRBD1, was not verified against the DNA. TRBV21-1 is a pseudogene locus. This CDR3 has 15 residues.

The chain employs TRBV4-2 and TRBJ2-2, with 7 bases that match TRBD2. Germline-derived CDR1 and CDR2 are LGHNA and YNFKEQ. The V segment lost 4 bases and the J segment 6 bases; nucleotides outside the gene matches: 5. The CDR3 covers 14 residues. This CDR3 reads CASSRGREPGELFF. In nucleotides, the CDR3 is TGTGCCAGCAGCCGAGGGCGGGAGCCCGGGGAGCTGTTTTTT.

The V and J genes are TRBV19 and TRBJ1-1; perhaps TRBD1 as D (6 bases). Trimming shortened V by 5 bases and J by 8 bases, and 18 bases separated the two germline ends. Germline lookup yields CDR1 LNHDA and CDR2 SQIVND (reference sequence). The CDR3 runs to 14 residues. The CDR3 sequence: CASSPDRLDLEAFF. CDR3 DNA sequence: TGTGCCAGTAGTCCCGACAGGCTAGACTTAGAAGCTTTCTTT.

The V and J genes are TRBV7-8 and TRBJ1-1; D is possibly TRBD1 (6 bases). Trimming cost V 1 base and J 1 base, with 16 bases left between them. CDR1 SGHVS and CDR2 FQNEAQ come from the germline V gene. The CDR3 extends over 17 amino acids. CDR3 in amino acids: CASSLVIPGQTNTEAFF. CDR3 DNA: TGTGCCAGCAGCTTAGTGATCCCGGGACAAACGAACACTGAAGCTTTCTTT.

This clone was observed a few times. V usage is TRBV6-5 and J usage is TRBJ1-2; D is uncertain. CDR1 MNHEY and CDR2 SVGAGI come from the germline V gene. The CDR3 sequence is 12 residues long. Trimming cost V 8 bases and J 5 bases, with 12 bases left between them. CDR3 region: CASGSRLYGYTF. The CDR3 DNA reads TGTGCCAGCGGGAGCAGACTTTATGGCTACACCTTC.

V gene TRBV7-3 combines with J gene TRBJ1-2, with TRBD1 matching over 10 bases. Germline values: CDR1 SGHTA, CDR2 FQGTGA. CDR3 size: 14 residues. V gave up 5 bases and J gave up 6 bases; unmatched junction bases: 6. As DNA, the CDR3 is TGTGCCAGCAGCCGGACAGGGGGAAGGGATGGCTACACCTTC. Protein product: CASSRTGGRDGYTF. Combining the CDR3 with reference TRBV7-3 and TRBJ1-2 gives the whole variable domain GAGVSQTPSNKVTEKGKYVELRCDPISGHTALYWYRQSLGQGPEFLIYFQGTGAADDSGLPNDRFFAVRPEGSVSTLKIQRTERGDSAVYLCASSRTGGRDGYTFGSGTRLTVV.

This sequence joins TRBV6-5 and TRBJ1-3; 7 nucleotides agree with TRBD1. J lost 0 bases, V lost 5 bases, and 4 bases had no gene match. This CDR3 contains 15 residues. Germline lookup yields CDR1 MNHEY and CDR2 SVGAGI. The CDR3 here is CASSTDRDSGNTIYF. In nucleotides, the CDR3 is TGTGCCAGCAGTACTGACAGGGACTCTGGAAACACCATATATTTT.

The rearrangement links TRBV2 to TRBJ1-1; maybe TRBD1 (6 bases). Trimming took off 8 bases at V and 1 base at J, with 14 bases between the two ends. Germline CDR1 is SNHLY and CDR2 is FYNNEI. The CDR3 spans 14 residues. The CDR3 DNA is TGTGCCAGCTCCAGAGGGGGTGGGAACACTGAAGCTTTCTTT. Residues: CASSRGGGNTEAFF.

The chain is built from TRBV11-1 and TRBJ1-1; 7 nucleotides agree with TRBD1. Germline V gene data show CDR1 as SGHAT and CDR2 as FQDESV (reference sequence). This CDR3 has 14 amino acids. The J segment lost 4 bases and the V segment lost 4 bases, leaving 6 bases of the junction unmatched. The CDR3 coding sequence is TGTGCCAGCAGCTATACGACAGGGAGCACTGAAGCTTTCTTT. The encoded protein is CASSYTTGSTEAFF.

This chain links TRBV18 with TRBJ1-2, with 7 bases aligning to TRBD1. Looked up from germline, CDR1 is KGHSH and CDR2 is LQKENI. The CDR3 consists of 15 residues. V shed 2 bases and J 3 bases; nucleotides not matched to a gene: 6. CDR3 in amino acids: CASSPYDRADYGYTF. CDR3 DNA sequence: TGTGCCAGCTCACCATACGACAGGGCCGACTATGGCTACACCTTC.

This clone appeared a few times. This CDR3 is also generated by other DNA sequences in the sample. The rearrangement uses TRBV5-1 and TRBJ2-2; 11 nucleotides align to TRBD2. This CDR3 spans 15 amino acids. Germline V CDR1 and CDR2: SGHRS, YFSETQ. With V trimmed by 4 bases and J by 4 bases, 3 bases remained unmatched. The CDR3 spells CASSLTSGVTGELFF. The CDR3 DNA reads as TGCGCCAGCAGCCTGACTAGCGGGGTCACCGGGGAGCTGTTTTTT.

V and J are TRBV12-3 or TRBV12-4 and TRBJ1-2; tentative D call: TRBD1 (5 bases). The CDR3 spans 13 residues. Trimming pared 7 bases from V and 2 bases from J, leaving 11 bases between. CDR3 nucleotide sequence: TGTGCCAGCACCCACCGACAGAACTATGGCTACACCTTC. It yields the protein CASTHRQNYGYTF.

The rearrangement joins TRBV7-9 to TRBJ1-6; D is perhaps TRBD1 (6 bases). The V gene's germline CDR1 is SEHNR and CDR2 FQNEAQ (reference sequence). Trimming cost V 2 bases and J 6 bases, with 11 bases left between them. This CDR3 has 15 amino acids. The DNA of the CDR3 is TGTGCCAGCAGCTTATCCGGACAGACTAATTCACCCCTCCACTTT. Translating gives CASSLSGQTNSPLHF.

The CDR3 DNA sequence: TGTGCCAGCAGCCCGGACAGGGGGAGGCAGTACTTC. This gives the protein CASSPDRGRQYF. The chain couples TRBV7-9 to TRBJ2-7; 10 nucleotides agree with TRBD1. Germline trimming cut 5 bases from V and 9 bases from J; bases unmatched to any gene: 4. Germline V CDR1 and CDR2: SEHNR, FQNEAQ (reference sequence). The CDR3 is 12 residues long.

The rearrangement uses TRBV19 and TRBJ2-3, with 9 bases matching TRBD2. Germline V gene lookup returns CDR1 LNHDA and CDR2 SQIVND (reference sequence). After removal of 5 bases from V and 7 bases from J, the junction contained 13 bases not matched to a gene. CDR3 length equals 16 residues. Here the CDR3 reads CASSSSGSGSANTQYF. The CDR3 coding sequence is TGTGCCAGTAGTTCCTCTGGTAGCGGGAGTGCAAATACGCAGTATTTT.

This clone occurred a few times. The rearrangement links TRBV7-2 to TRBJ1-1; D not certain. Germline V gene data show CDR1 as SGHTA and CDR2 as FQGNSA. The CDR3 extends over 13 amino acids. V shed 8 bases and J shed 1 base, with 11 bases lying between them. DNA of the CDR3: TGTGCCAGCGGATTGGCAGGGAACACTGAAGCTTTCTTT. Translating it yields CASGLAGNTEAFF.

The chain employs TRBV12-3 or TRBV12-4 and TRBJ1-1; D ambiguous. The CDR3 extends over 13 amino acids. The V end was cut by 1 base, the J end by 1 base, with 4 bases between. The chain's CDR3 is CASSLEANTEAFF. CDR3 coding DNA: TGTGCCAGCAGTTTAGAAGCGAACACTGAAGCTTTCTTT.

The chain links TRBV7-9 to TRBJ2-7; perhaps TRBD2 as D (5 bases). This CDR3 has 14 residues. Germline assignment: CDR1 SEHNR and CDR2 FQNEAQ (reference sequence). Trimming removed 5 bases at V and 7 bases at J, with 18 bases between. CDR3 amino acids: CASSRDSLLEEQYF. In DNA, the CDR3 is TGTGCCAGCAGCCGAGACTCGCTACTAGAGGAGCAGTACTTC.

This chain links TRBV18 with TRBJ1-4; the D gene is possibly TRBD1 (6 bases). Germline V gives CDR1 KGHSH, CDR2 LQKENI. The CDR3 runs to 13 residues. Trimming cost V 3 bases and J 8 bases, with 10 bases left between them. The CDR3: CASSPGGGEKLFF. The CDR3 nucleotides read TGTGCCAGCTCACCTGGGGGCGGCGAAAAACTGTTTTTT.